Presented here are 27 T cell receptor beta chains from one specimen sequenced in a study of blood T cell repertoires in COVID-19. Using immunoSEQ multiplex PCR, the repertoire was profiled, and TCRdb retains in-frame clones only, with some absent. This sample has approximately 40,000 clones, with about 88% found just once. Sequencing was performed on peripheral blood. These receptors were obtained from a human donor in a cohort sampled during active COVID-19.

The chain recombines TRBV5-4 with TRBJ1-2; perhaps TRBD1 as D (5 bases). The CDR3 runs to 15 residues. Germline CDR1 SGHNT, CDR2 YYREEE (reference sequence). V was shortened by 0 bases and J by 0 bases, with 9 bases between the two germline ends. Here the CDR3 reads CASSLADRANYGYTF. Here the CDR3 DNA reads TGTGCCAGCAGCTTGGCCGACAGAGCTAACTATGGCTACACCTTC. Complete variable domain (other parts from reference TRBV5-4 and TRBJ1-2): ETGVTQSPTHLIKTRGQQVTLRCSSQSGHNTVSWYQQALGQGPQFIFQYYREEENGRGNFPPRFSGLQFPNYSSELNVNALELDDSALYLCASSLADRANYGYTFGSGTRLTVV.

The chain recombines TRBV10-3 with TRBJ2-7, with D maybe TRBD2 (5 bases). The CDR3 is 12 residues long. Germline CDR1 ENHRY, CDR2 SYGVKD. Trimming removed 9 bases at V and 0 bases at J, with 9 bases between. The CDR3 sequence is CAIGLDSYEQYF. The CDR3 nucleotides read TGTGCCATTGGACTGGACTCCTACGAGCAGTACTTC.

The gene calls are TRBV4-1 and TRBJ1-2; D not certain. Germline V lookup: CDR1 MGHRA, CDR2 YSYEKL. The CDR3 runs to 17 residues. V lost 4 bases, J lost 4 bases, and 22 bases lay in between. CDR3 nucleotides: TGCGCCAGCAGCCGATCGGGCCGAAGGGAGGGCGGCTATGGCTACACCTTC. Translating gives CASSRSGRREGGYGYTF.

In DNA, the CDR3 is TGTGCCAGCAGGTCACAGGGTCGCGCAGATACGCAGTATTTT. Translation gives CASRSQGRADTQYF. The chain is built from TRBV7-8 and TRBJ2-3, with D perhaps matching TRBD1 (6 bases). Trimming took 6 bases from V and 4 from J, leaving 14 bases between them. This CDR3 is 14 amino acids long. The germline CDR1 and CDR2 sequences are SGHVS and FQNEAQ.

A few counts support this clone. The CDR3 loop reads CASSQRTSGGWETQYF. In nucleotides, the CDR3 is TGTGCCAGCAGCCAAAGAACTAGCGGGGGTTGGGAGACCCAGTACTTC. The chain employs TRBV3-1 (or the pseudogene TRBV3-2) and TRBJ2-5; TRBD2 agrees at 11 bases. The CDR3 sequence is 16 residues long. Germline CDR1 reads LGHDT; CDR2 reads YNNKEL (reference sequence). The junction had 7 bases not matched to a gene; V was cut back by 2 bases and J by 5 bases.

CDR3 nucleotides: TGTGCCTGCGACAGGGCTGGGGCCAACGTCCTGACTTTC. Translating gives CACDRAGANVLTF. The rearrangement links TRBV30 to TRBJ2-6, with 7 bases identical to TRBD1. Germline trimming cut 6 bases from V and 2 bases from J; bases unmatched to any gene: 1. The CDR3 covers 13 residues. Germline V gives CDR1 GTSNPN, CDR2 SVGIG (reference sequence).

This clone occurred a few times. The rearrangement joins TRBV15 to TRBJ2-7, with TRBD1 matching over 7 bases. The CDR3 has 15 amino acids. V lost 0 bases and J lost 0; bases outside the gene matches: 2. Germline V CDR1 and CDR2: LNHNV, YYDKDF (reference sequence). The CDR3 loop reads CATSRERQGSYEQYF. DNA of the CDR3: TGTGCCACCAGCAGAGAACGACAGGGCTCCTACGAGCAGTACTTC.

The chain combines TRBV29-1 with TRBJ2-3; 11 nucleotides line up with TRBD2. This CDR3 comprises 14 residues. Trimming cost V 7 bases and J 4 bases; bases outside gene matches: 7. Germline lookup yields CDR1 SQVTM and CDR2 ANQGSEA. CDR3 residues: CSARLAGGADTQYF. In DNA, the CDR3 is TGCAGCGCCAGGCTAGCGGGGGGCGCAGATACGCAGTATTTT.

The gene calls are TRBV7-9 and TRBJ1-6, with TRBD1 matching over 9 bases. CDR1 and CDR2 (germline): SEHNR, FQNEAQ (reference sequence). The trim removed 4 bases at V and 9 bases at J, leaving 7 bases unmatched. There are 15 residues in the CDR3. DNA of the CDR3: TGTGCCAGCAGCTCACAGGGGGCCGGGGTTTCACCCCTCCACTTT. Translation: CASSSQGAGVSPLHF.

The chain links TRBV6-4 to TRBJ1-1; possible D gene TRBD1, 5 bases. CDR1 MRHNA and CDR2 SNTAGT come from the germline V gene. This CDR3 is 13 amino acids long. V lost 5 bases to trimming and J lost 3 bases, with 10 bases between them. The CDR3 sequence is CASSLSGDTEAFF. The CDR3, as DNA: TGTGCCAGCAGTCTATCGGGGGACACTGAAGCTTTCTTT.

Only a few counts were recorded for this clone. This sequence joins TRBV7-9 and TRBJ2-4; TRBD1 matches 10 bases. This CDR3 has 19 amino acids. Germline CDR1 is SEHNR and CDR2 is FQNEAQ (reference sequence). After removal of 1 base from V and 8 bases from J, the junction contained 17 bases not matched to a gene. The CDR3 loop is CASSLGRMTGGLTRDIQYF. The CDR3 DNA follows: TGTGCCAGCAGCTTAGGGAGAATGACAGGGGGCCTAACAAGGGACATTCAGTACTTC.

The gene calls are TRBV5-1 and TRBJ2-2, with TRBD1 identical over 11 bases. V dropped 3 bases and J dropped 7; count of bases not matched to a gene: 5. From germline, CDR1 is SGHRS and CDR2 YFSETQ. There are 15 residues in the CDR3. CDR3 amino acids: CASSWGQGVVGELFF. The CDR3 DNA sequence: TGCGCCAGCAGCTGGGGACAGGGGGTCGTCGGGGAGCTGTTTTTT.

The CDR3 sequence is CASSYSKGQTYEQYF. The CDR3 nucleotides read TGTGCCAGCAGTTACTCGAAGGGACAGACCTACGAGCAGTACTTC. V is TRBV6-5 and J is TRBJ2-7, with 7 bases identical to TRBD1. The CDR3 has 15 residues. Germline V CDR1 and CDR2: MNHEY, SVGAGI. The junction had 4 bases not matched to a gene; V was cut back by 0 bases and J by 2 bases.

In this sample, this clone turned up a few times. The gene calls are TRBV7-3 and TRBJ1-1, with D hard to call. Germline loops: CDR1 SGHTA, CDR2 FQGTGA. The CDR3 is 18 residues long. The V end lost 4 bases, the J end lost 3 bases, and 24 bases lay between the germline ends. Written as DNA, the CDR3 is TGTGCCAGCAGCTCGTACAGTCTCGAGCTACCCCCCTACACTGAAGCTTTCTTT. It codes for CASSSYSLELPPYTEAFF.

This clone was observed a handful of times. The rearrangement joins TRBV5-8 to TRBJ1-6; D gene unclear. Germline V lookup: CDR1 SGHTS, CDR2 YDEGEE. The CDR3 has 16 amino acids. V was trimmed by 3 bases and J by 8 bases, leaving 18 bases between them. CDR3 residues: CASSYAPSNRDSPLHF. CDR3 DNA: TGTGCCAGCAGCTATGCCCCCTCCAACAGAGATTCACCCCTCCACTTT.

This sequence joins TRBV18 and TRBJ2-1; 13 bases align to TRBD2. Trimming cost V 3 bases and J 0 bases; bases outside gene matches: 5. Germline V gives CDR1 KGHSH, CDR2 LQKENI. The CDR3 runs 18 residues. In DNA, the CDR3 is TGTGCCAGCTCACCGACTAGCGGGGGGCCCCGCTCCTACAATGAGCAGTTCTTC. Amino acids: CASSPTSGGPRSYNEQFF.

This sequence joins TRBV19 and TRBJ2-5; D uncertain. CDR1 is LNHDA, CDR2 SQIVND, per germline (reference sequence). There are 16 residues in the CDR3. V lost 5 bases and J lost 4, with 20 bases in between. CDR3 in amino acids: CASSVRTGSFVETQYF. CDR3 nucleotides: TGTGCCAGTAGTGTAAGAACCGGGTCCTTCGTAGAGACCCAGTACTTC.

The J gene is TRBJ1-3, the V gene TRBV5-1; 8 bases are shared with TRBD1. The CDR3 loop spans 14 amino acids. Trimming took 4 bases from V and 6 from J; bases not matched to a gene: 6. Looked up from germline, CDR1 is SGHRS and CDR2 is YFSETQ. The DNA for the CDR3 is TGCGCCAGCAGCCCCGAGACAGGGGAAAACACCATATATTTT. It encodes CASSPETGENTIYF.

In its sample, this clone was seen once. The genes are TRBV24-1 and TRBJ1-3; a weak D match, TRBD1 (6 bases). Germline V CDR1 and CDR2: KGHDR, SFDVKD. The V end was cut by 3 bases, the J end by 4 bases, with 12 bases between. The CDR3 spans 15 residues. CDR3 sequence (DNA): TGTGCCACCAGTGATACCAGGGGAACGGGAAACACCATATATTTT. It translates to CATSDTRGTGNTIYF.

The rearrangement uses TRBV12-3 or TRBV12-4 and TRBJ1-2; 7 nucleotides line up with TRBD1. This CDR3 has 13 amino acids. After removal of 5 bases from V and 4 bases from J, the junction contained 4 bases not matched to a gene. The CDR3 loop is CASSQGVGYGYTF. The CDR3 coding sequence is TGTGCCAGCAGTCAGGGGGTCGGCTATGGCTACACCTTC.

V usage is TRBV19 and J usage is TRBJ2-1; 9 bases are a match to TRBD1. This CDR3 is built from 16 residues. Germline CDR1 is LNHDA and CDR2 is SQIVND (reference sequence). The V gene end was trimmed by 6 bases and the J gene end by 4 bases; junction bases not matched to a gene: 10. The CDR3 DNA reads TGTGCCAGTAGGGAACCCGGGACAGGGCGTTACAATGAGCAGTTCTTC. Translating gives CASREPGTGRYNEQFF.

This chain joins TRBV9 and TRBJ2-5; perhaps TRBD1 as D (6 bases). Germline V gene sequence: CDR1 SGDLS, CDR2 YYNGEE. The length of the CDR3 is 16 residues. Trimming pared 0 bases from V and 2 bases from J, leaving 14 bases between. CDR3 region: CASSVGVGRGQETQYF. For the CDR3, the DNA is TGTGCCAGCAGCGTAGGAGTAGGTAGGGGGCAAGAGACCCAGTACTTC.

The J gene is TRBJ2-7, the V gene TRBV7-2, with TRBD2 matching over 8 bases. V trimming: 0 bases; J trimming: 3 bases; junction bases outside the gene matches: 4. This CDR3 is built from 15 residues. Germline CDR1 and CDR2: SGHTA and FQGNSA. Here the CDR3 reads CASSLASGAYYEQYV. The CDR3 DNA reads TGTGCCAGCAGCTTAGCTAGCGGGGCCTACTACGAGCAGTACGTC.

As DNA, the CDR3 is TGTGCCAGCAGCGGGGGCACAGATACGCAGTATTTT. Protein product: CASSGGTDTQYF. The chain employs TRBV6-6 and TRBJ2-3; TRBD2 is a possible D gene (5 bases). The ends were cut back, 6 bases at V and 1 base at J, with 5 bases in the middle. CDR3 length: 12 amino acids. CDR1 is MNHNY and CDR2 is SVGAGI in the germline V gene (reference sequence).

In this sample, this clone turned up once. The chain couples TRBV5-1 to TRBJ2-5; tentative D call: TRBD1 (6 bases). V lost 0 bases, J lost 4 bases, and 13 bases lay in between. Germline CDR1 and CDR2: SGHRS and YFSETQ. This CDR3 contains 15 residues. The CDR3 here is CASSLGQAAGETQYF. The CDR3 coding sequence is TGCGCCAGCAGCTTGGGACAGGCGGCGGGAGAGACCCAGTACTTC. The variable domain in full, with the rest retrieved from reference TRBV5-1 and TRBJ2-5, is KAGVTQTPRYLIKTRGQQVTLSCSPISGHRSVSWYQQTPGQGLQFLFEYFSETQRNKGNFPGRFSGRQFSNSRSEMNVSTLELGDSALYLCASSLGQAAGETQYFGPGTRLLVL.

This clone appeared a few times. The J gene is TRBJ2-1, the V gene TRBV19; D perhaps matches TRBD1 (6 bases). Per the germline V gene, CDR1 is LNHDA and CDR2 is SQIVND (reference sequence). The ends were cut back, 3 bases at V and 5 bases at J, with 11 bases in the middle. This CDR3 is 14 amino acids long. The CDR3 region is CASSMTGDNNEQFF. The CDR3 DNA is TGTGCCAGTAGTATGACCGGGGACAACAATGAGCAGTTCTTC.

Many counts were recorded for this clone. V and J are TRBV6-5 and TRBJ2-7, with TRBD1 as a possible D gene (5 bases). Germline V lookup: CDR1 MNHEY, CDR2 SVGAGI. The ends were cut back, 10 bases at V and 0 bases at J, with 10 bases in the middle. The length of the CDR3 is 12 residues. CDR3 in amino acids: CATRAVSYEQYV. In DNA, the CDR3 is TGTGCCACCAGGGCGGTCTCCTACGAGCAGTACGTC.